This T cell receptor (beta chain) was found in a study of memory CD4+ T cells and cytomegalovirus serostatus. Study at large: This sample comes from healthy Belgian adults, under 10 CMV seropositive, roughly 22 seronegative.

Germline V gives CDR1 SNHLY, CDR2 FYNNEI. Trimming took 7 bases from V and 0 from J, leaving 2 bases between them. CDR3 length equals 11 residues. Notes on the study in general: Repertoires predicted CMV serostatus with median bootstrapped AUC of around 0.96.

Sequencing was performed with immunoSEQ multiplex PCR; in TCRdb, only in-frame clones are kept and a portion is missing. The sample has about 50,000 clones, roughly three quarters seen once. On this clone: Its antigen is currently unknown.

Single viable CD3+CD4+CD8-CD45RO+ cells were sorted as the memory CD4+ T cells. The sequencing input was memory CD4+ T cells from blood. The chain recombines TRBV2 with TRBJ2-3; D is unclear. This TCR was recovered from an adult in good health and CMV-seronegative. CDR3 sequence: CASTSTDTQYF. For the CDR3, the DNA is TGTGCCAGCACTAGCACAGATACGCAGTATTTT.